This T cell receptor (beta chain) comes out of a study of T cells in Graves' hyperthyroidism and ophthalmopathy. The TCR beta CDR3 regions underwent amplification using RNA transcripts as the source. First-round RT-PCR targeting the TCR CDR3 was performed with the HTBI primer set. MiXCR was run by TCRdb on the multiplex PCR reads, yielding one entry per CDR3 protein. The profile shows some 500,000 distinct CDR3 sequences, around 14% of them singletons. Germline values: CDR1 SQVTM, CDR2 ANQGSEA. This CDR3 region has 13 residues. This sequence originates from a young woman with Graves' hyperthyroidism. The rearrangement uses TRBV29-1 and TRBJ1-6; D possibly corresponds to TRBD1 (5 bases). Sequenced material: blood. The CDR3 DNA sequence: TGCATACAAGTCAGGGCCGAGAGTTCACCCCTCCACTTT. This sequence encodes CIQVRAESSPLHF.